Sequencing of this T cell receptor (beta chain) was carried out in a study of blood T cell repertoires in COVID-19. Data came from immunoSEQ multiplex PCR; TCRdb stores just in-frame clones and leaves some out. The sample includes about 24,000 clones, roughly 89% of them seen just once. The CDR3 sequence is 19 residues long. In germline, CDR1 is SGHDN, CDR2 FVKESK. Trimming stripped 3 bases from V and 2 bases from J, with 26 bases between. The receptor was isolated from a human donor in a cohort sampled during active COVID-19. The rearrangement uses TRBV14 and TRBJ2-7; D is perhaps TRBD1 (6 bases). Sample: peripheral blood. Here the CDR3 DNA reads TGTGCCAGCAGCCAGAACCGAGAACCGTCAGGGGACCAAACCTACGAGCAGTACTTC. This translates into CASSQNREPSGDQTYEQYF.